The 4 T cell receptor beta chains in this list originate from one sample, sequenced in a study of cytomegalovirus exposure and HLA in healthy donors. The repertoire was sequenced with immunoSEQ multiplex PCR; TCRdb's copy has only in-frame clones and lacks some. The sample carries some 220,000 clones, around nine tenths recorded once. Sequencing was performed on PBMCs. The source is a woman between 18 and 30 years old in good health and CMV-seronegative.

The chain has TRBV6-5 and TRBJ1-5, with D possibly TRBD1 on 5 matching bases. Trimming took 0 bases from V and 2 from J, leaving 8 bases between them. This CDR3 is built from 15 residues. Germline loops: CDR1 MNHEY, CDR2 SVGAGI. In DNA, the CDR3 is TGTGCCAGCAGTTACTCAGGGGCGGGCAATCAGCCCCAGCATTTT. As protein: CASSYSGAGNQPQHF.

V usage is TRBV6-6 and J usage is TRBJ1-4, with TRBD1 matching over 7 bases. V gave up 8 bases and J gave up 10 bases; unmatched junction bases: 7. This CDR3 comprises 12 residues. CDR1 MNHNY and CDR2 SVGAGI come from the germline V gene (reference sequence). The CDR3 nucleotides read TGTGCCAGCGGGAACAGGGGAGCAAAACTGTTTTTT. This translates into CASGNRGAKLFF.

V is TRBV30 and J is TRBJ1-2, with 9 nucleotides matching TRBD1. This CDR3 contains 11 residues. V was clipped by 4 bases and J by 11 bases; unmatched bases: 5. Germline-derived CDR1 and CDR2 are GTSNPN and SVGIG (reference sequence). The CDR3 spells CAWNRGLWYTF. The CDR3 DNA reads TGTGCCTGGAACAGGGGGCTGTGGTACACCTTC.

This chain uses TRBV7-9 with TRBJ1-5; 9 bases agree with TRBD1. The germline V gene encodes CDR1 SEHNR and CDR2 FQNEAQ (reference sequence). V lost 5 bases to trimming and J lost 4 bases; unmatched junction nucleotides: 6. The CDR3 covers 15 residues. CDR3 in DNA: TGTGCCAGCAGCGCGGGACAGGGCAGGAATCAGCCCCAGCATTTT. Amino acid sequence: CASSAGQGRNQPQHF.